This is a list of T cell receptor beta chains from one sample in a study of blood T cell repertoires in COVID-19. Libraries were prepared by immunoSEQ multiplex PCR; TCRdb keeps only in-frame clonotypes and omits some of them. The repertoire holds about 100,000 clones, with roughly 92% as singletons. Specimen: peripheral blood. The receptor set was obtained from a man between 50 and 59 years old with active COVID-19. Each CDR3 is given with its conserved first and last residue. Fields, in order: J gene, clone size, D gene, V gene, CDR3 DNA, CDR3 protein. The D gene is left open where the match is weak. For some rows the clone size is stated as once, few or many, or as a class when expanded; others skip it.

TRBJ1-1,NA,TRBD1,TRBV19,TGTGCCAGTAGTGCCCAGGACAGGGTTCGGGTTAATGAAGCTTTCTTT,CASSAQDRVRVNEAFF
TRBJ1-1,NA,NA,TRBV19,TGTGCCAGTAGTATATCGCAGGCTCAGCCTGAAGCTTTCTTT,CASSISQAQPEAFF
TRBJ2-5,NA,TRBD1,TRBV18,TGTGCCAGCTCACCGATGGACAGGGGGAAGACCCAGTACTTC,CASSPMDRGKTQYF
TRBJ2-2,NA,NA,TRBV6-5,TGTGCCAGCAGGACTAGGGGACGGAGCACCGGGGAGCTGTTTTTT,CASRTRGRSTGELFF
TRBJ1-4,NA,NA,TRBV5-1,TGCGCCAGCAGCATGGGACAACCTAATGAAAAACTGTTTTTT,CASSMGQPNEKLFF
TRBJ1-1,NA,NA,TRBV12-3/TRBV12-4,TGTGCCAGCAGTTTGTCAGGGAACACTGAAGCTTTCTTT,CASSLSGNTEAFF
TRBJ1-2,NA,NA,TRBV3-1/TRBV3-2,TGTGCCAGCAGCCAAGATGGGGGGGTCGGCTACACCTTC,CASSQDGGVGYTF
TRBJ2-2,NA,NA,TRBV18,TGTGCCAGCTCACCACGAGTTTTGCCCGGGGAGCTGTTTTTT,CASSPRVLPGELFF
TRBJ1-6,once,NA,TRBV5-1,TGCGCCAGCAGCTTAGGGGACTACTCCTATAATTCACCCCTCCACTTT,CASSLGDYSYNSPLHF
TRBJ2-1,NA,TRBD2,TRBV5-4,TGTGCCAGCAGCACCGGGACTAGCGGGGCCAGCTCCTACAATGAGCAGTTCTTC,CASSTGTSGASSYNEQFF
TRBJ2-7,NA,TRBD2,TRBV3-1/TRBV3-2,TGTGCCAGCAGCCAAACTAGCGGGGGCGTTAGCTCCTACGAGCAGTACTTC,CASSQTSGGVSSYEQYF
TRBJ2-7,NA,NA,TRBV3-1/TRBV3-2,TGTGCCAGCAGCCAATGGGCTACCTACGAGCAGTACTTC,CASSQWATYEQYF
TRBJ2-1,NA,TRBD2,TRBV19,TGTGCCAGTAGTGCGAGACTAGCGGATATCGACTACAATGAGCAGTTCTTC,CASSARLADIDYNEQFF
TRBJ2-7,NA,NA,TRBV21-1,TGTGCCAGCAGCATCCGGCGGGGGTCTCTCCACTCCTACGAGCAGTACTTC,CASSIRRGSLHSYEQYF
TRBJ1-6,few,NA,TRBV7-9,TGTGCCAGCAGCCAGGGCAACCACTCACCCCTCCACTTT,CASSQGNHSPLHF
TRBJ1-1,NA,TRBD1,TRBV11-2,TGTGCCAGCAGACGAAACAGGGGGAACACTGAAGCTTTCTTT,CASRRNRGNTEAFF
TRBJ2-7,NA,TRBD1,TRBV11-3,TGTGCCAGCAGCCCAGGCGGGGGACAGGGGAGCGAGCAGTACTTC,CASSPGGGQGSEQYF
TRBJ2-2,NA,TRBD1,TRBV9,TGTGCCAGCAGCGCGAGACAGGGACCCACCGGGGAGCTGTTTTTT,CASSARQGPTGELFF
TRBJ2-5,NA,TRBD2,TRBV4-1,TGCGCCAGCAGCCAAGAAGCGGGGCTCCAAGAGACCCAGTACTTC,CASSQEAGLQETQYF
TRBJ2-7,NA,TRBD2,TRBV5-1,TGCGCCAGCAGTTTCACTAGCGCCCAATACGAGCAGTACTTC,CASSFTSAQYEQYF
TRBJ2-1,NA,TRBD2,TRBV7-9,TGTGCCAGCGCGGGGGACTACAATGAGCAGTTCTTC,CASAGDYNEQFF
TRBJ2-5,NA,NA,TRBV20-1,TGCAGTGCTAGAGATCTCGAGACCCAGTACTTC,CSARDLETQYF
TRBJ1-3,NA,TRBD1,TRBV9,TGTGCCAGCAGCGTAGCCCACAGGGGTTCTGGAAACACCATATATTTT,CASSVAHRGSGNTIYF
TRBJ2-5,NA,TRBD1,TRBV6-6,TGTGCCAGCAGTCGAAAACCACCTCGGACAGGGCGATCGGAGACCCAGTACTTC,CASSRKPPRTGRSETQYF
TRBJ2-3,NA,NA,TRBV12-3/TRBV12-4,TGTGCCAGCAGTTTGACTGGAGATACGCAGTATTTT,CASSLTGDTQYF
TRBJ2-5,NA,TRBD1,TRBV10-3,TGTGCCATCAGTGGTGGAACCGGGACAGAAAAAGAGACCCAGTACTTC,CAISGGTGTEKETQYF
TRBJ1-1,NA,NA,TRBV7-9,TGTGCCAGCAGCTTAGGGGGGCGGAACACTGAAGCTTTCTTT,CASSLGGRNTEAFF
TRBJ1-5,NA,NA,TRBV6-6,TGTGCCTCCCGCGGTGTCCAGATTAATCAGCCCCAGCATTTT,CASRGVQINQPQHF
TRBJ2-5,NA,TRBD2,TRBV28,TGTGCCAGCACCTCGGGGACTAGCGGGAGGTACCAAGAGACCCAGTACTTC,CASTSGTSGRYQETQYF
TRBJ2-2,NA,NA,TRBV19,TGTGCCAGTAGTATTACTAGCTCCGGGGAGCTGTTTTTT,CASSITSSGELFF
TRBJ1-2,NA,NA,TRBV10-2,TGCGCCAGCAGCGACAGCTTCTATGGCTACACCTTC,CASSDSFYGYTF
TRBJ2-7,once,TRBD1,TRBV7-8,TGTGCCAGCAGCGGACAGGACAGGGGGAACTACGAGCAGTACTTC,CASSGQDRGNYEQYF
TRBJ1-5,NA,NA,TRBV29-1,TGCAGCGTTGCCAAACAGGAAAATCAGCCCCAGCATTTT,CSVAKQENQPQHF
TRBJ1-5,NA,TRBD1,TRBV18,TGTGCCAGCTCACCCGGGGCAGGGGGCCAACAGCCCCAGCATTTT,CASSPGAGGQQPQHF
TRBJ1-5,once,NA,TRBV15,TGTGCCACCAGCAGAGATCAATTCGGGCGGGCGGGTCAGCCCCAGCATTTT,CATSRDQFGRAGQPQHF
TRBJ2-7,NA,NA,TRBV3-1/TRBV3-2,TGTGCCAGCAGCCACCTGACTACTCCCTACGAGCAGTACTTC,CASSHLTTPYEQYF
TRBJ1-5,NA,TRBD1,TRBV6-5,TGTGCCAGCAGGGGACAGGGCAGCAATCAGCCCCAGCATTTT,CASRGQGSNQPQHF
TRBJ2-5,NA,NA,TRBV5-6,TGTGCCAGCAGCTCCAGGACTACTGGGTTGGGGTTGGCCCAGTACTTC,CASSSRTTGLGLAQYF
TRBJ2-1,NA,NA,TRBV3-1/TRBV3-2,TGTGCCAGCAGCCTGACAGGCAGCAATGAGCAGTTCTTC,CASSLTGSNEQFF
TRBJ2-2,NA,NA,TRBV21-1,TGTGCCAGCCTTTCCCTGGGGGGATGGGGCGGGGAGCTGTTTTTT,CASLSLGGWGGELFF
TRBJ2-1,NA,TRBD2,TRBV28,TGTGCCAGCAGCATAGCGGGAAACTACAATGAGCAGTTCTTC,CASSIAGNYNEQFF
TRBJ1-3,NA,NA,TRBV15,TGTGCCACCAGCAGAGATCCGAGCCCTGGAAACACCATATATTTT,CATSRDPSPGNTIYF
TRBJ2-5,NA,NA,TRBV3-1/TRBV3-2,TGTGCCAGCAGCCCCATGAGCCTTCCTCAAGAGACCCAGTACTTC,CASSPMSLPQETQYF
TRBJ1-6,NA,NA,TRBV27,TGTGCCAGCAGTGAACAGGGAACCTATAATTCACCCCTCCACTTT,CASSEQGTYNSPLHF
TRBJ1-5,NA,NA,TRBV6-5,TGTGCCAGCAGTTCGACGGGATGGAATCAGCCCCAGCATTTT,CASSSTGWNQPQHF
TRBJ2-1,NA,TRBD2,TRBV27,TGTGCCAGCAGTCCGAGGGCTAGCGGTTCCTACAATGAGCAGTTCTTC,CASSPRASGSYNEQFF
TRBJ1-1,once,TRBD1,TRBV5-5,TGTGCCAGCAGCTTGGGGGGACAGGCTCTTGAAGCTTTCTTT,CASSLGGQALEAFF
TRBJ2-1,NA,TRBD2,TRBV5-1,TGCGCCAGCAGCTTGACCGGCGGGAGCTCCTACAATGAGCAGTTCTTC,CASSLTGGSSYNEQFF
TRBJ1-5,NA,NA,TRBV2,TGTGCCAGCAGTGAACTCTATAGCAATCAGCCCCAGCATTTT,CASSELYSNQPQHF
TRBJ2-7,NA,NA,TRBV3-1/TRBV3-2,TGTGCCAGCAGCCAAGGGCAACACTCCTACGAGCAGTACTTC,CASSQGQHSYEQYF
TRBJ1-2,NA,NA,TRBV2,TGTGCCAGCAGTGATAGCCGGACAGTAAGTGGAGGCTACACCTTC,CASSDSRTVSGGYTF
TRBJ2-2,NA,TRBD1,TRBV9,TGTGCCAGCAGCCCTACCGGGACAGCAAACACCGGGGAGCTGTTTTTT,CASSPTGTANTGELFF
TRBJ2-3,NA,TRBD2,TRBV9,TGTGCCAGCAGCCCACGGGCGGGGGGCACAGATACGCAGTATTTT,CASSPRAGGTDTQYF
TRBJ2-3,NA,TRBD2,TRBV6-2/TRBV6-3,TGTGCCAGCAGTTATTCTCCTACCCATACTAGCGGGGGGTGGAGCACAGATACGCAGTATTTT,CASSYSPTHTSGGWSTDTQYF
TRBJ2-3,NA,TRBD1,TRBV24-1,TGTGCCGAGGACAGGAACGCAGATACGCAGTATTTT,CAEDRNADTQYF
TRBJ1-5,many,TRBD1,TRBV18,TGTGCCAGCTCCAACATCGGGACAGAGCAGCCCCAGCATTTT,CASSNIGTEQPQHF
TRBJ1-4,NA,TRBD1,TRBV24-1,TGTGCCACCAGTGAGGCCGGGACAGGGGATGAAAAACTGTTTTTT,CATSEAGTGDEKLFF
TRBJ1-2,NA,TRBD1,TRBV2,TGTGCCAGCAGTGAAGAGATGACAGGGGATGGCTACACCTTC,CASSEEMTGDGYTF
TRBJ1-5,NA,TRBD1,TRBV28,TGTGCCAGCAGCTGGACAGGGAACGGTCAGCCCCAGCATTTT,CASSWTGNGQPQHF